This paragraph reports one T cell receptor beta chain. Measured with immunoSEQ multiplex PCR; TCRdb has only the in-frame clones, and not every one. In the table there are 38,000 or so clones, more than 75% of which are singletons. From germline, CDR1 is SGHTA and CDR2 FQGNSA. The CDR3 has 16 amino acids. V gave up 6 bases and J gave up 0 bases, with 14 bases separating them. These data belong to a study of OX40 agonist ivuxolimab in advanced cancers. Study-wide context: Hepatocellular carcinoma, melanoma, renal cell or head and neck cancer was diagnosed in the dose-escalation patients.

This TCR was recovered from an adult with an advanced solid tumor such as melanoma, head and neck, liver or kidney cancer. Sequencing used CD4+ or CD8+ T cells sorted from blood, obtained in a trial of the OX40 agonist ivuxolimab. The V call is TRBV7-2, the J call TRBJ1-4, with a weak D call TRBD1 (6 bases). CDR3 region: CASSSEGGATNEKLFF. As DNA, the CDR3 is TGTGCCAGCAGTTCCGAGGGGGGAGCAACTAATGAAAAACTGTTTTTT.